This TCR beta chain comes out of a study of shared clonotypes between healthy human individuals. Assay used: immunoSEQ multiplex PCR; TCRdb lists only in-frame clones, some missing. The table shows about 530,000 clones, with almost 80% occurring only once. V was pared by 2 bases and J by 4 bases, with 14 bases between. This CDR3 contains 15 residues. Germline CDR1 reads LNHDA; CDR2 reads SQIVND (reference sequence). The clonotype originates from a woman in her forties in good health. Some clones in this sample may be carry-over from other donors' samples. The chain employs TRBV19 and TRBJ1-1; no firm D call. The material sequenced was PBMCs. CDR3 in amino acids: CASSIPLAAGTEAFF. DNA for the CDR3: TGTGCCAGTAGTATACCCTTAGCTGCGGGCACTGAAGCTTTCTTT.